This is a list of T cell receptor beta chains from one sample in a study of blood T cells in healthy people across ages. TCRdb used MiXCR to reprocess the 5' RACE reads, holding one entry per CDR3 protein. The table has over a million distinct CDR3 sequences, 42% seen once. The sequenced material came from blood. These receptors came from a young woman in good health. CDR3s leave out the opening cysteine and the closing phenylalanine or tryptophan. Size is omitted from some rows. Given values are once, few, many or a class for expanded clones.

cdr3_length	v_call	clone_size	j_call	cdr3_aa
12	TRBV12-3/TRBV12-4	-	TRBJ1-5	ASSLGVGPQPQH
15	TRBV6-2/TRBV6-3	few	TRBJ2-2	ASSYSKELLRGGELF
15	TRBV5-4	-	-	ASSYAAGGLSGETQY
16	TRBV4-1	-	TRBJ2-1	ASSPSAGTSVPYNEQF
15	TRBV15	-	TRBJ2-3	ATSSRTSGGSTDTQY
16	TRBV15	-	-	ATGRDPGTSLSYNEQY
15	TRBV6-1	few	TRBJ1-1	ASRRGQSRTLNTEAF
9	TRBV10-3	-	TRBJ2-6	AIRGANVLT
14	TRBV20-1	-	-	SARWASGLGVYEQY
13	TRBV9	once	TRBJ1-5	ASSATGQFNQPQH
12	TRBV20-1	-	TRBJ1-6	RAGTGGWNSPLH
15	TRBV5-1	few	TRBJ2-1	ASSLDPDSPGYNEQF
10	TRBV7-2	few	TRBJ2-3	ASSETRSTQY
18	TRBV6-5	-	TRBJ2-3	ASSYSAGLAGPNDTDTQY
16	TRBV6-5	-	TRBJ2-1	ASSYRPEHPRSYNEQF
15	TRBV2	-	TRBJ2-1	ASSASLADGNYDEQF
13	TRBV7-8	-	TRBJ2-7	ASSLESATSYEQY
15	TRBV3-1	-	TRBJ1-5	ASSQDRTGRGGQPQH
14	TRBV7-2	-	TRBJ2-3	ASSLVLVSGAGTQY
13	TRBV28	-	TRBJ1-5	ASSLGTVGNQPQH
17	TRBV7-8	few	TRBJ2-3	ASSLEGLAGVVPVDTQY
9	TRBV7-2	-	TRBJ2-7	ASSPSSERY
14	TRBV20-1	few	TRBJ2-7	SALYHRSGGSYEQY
12	TRBV27	-	TRBJ1-2	ASRLRTGIYGYT
14	TRBV11-2	-	TRBJ2-1	ASSLEGRAGYNEQF
14	TRBV29-1	-	TRBJ1-2	SVQAAETGIFDGYT
12	TRBV7-9	-	TRBJ2-1	ASTSGGWVVEQF
13	TRBV7-9	-	TRBJ2-3	ASSAGRQYTDTQY
14	TRBV5-1	-	-	ASSLEVSGATYEQY
11	TRBV11-3	-	TRBJ2-3	ASSRIWTDTQY
13	TRBV5-1	few	TRBJ2-7	ASSLSGSGSYEQY
12	TRBV4-1	-	TRBJ2-3	ASSPAPARYTQY